The 31 T cell receptor beta chains below come from one sample, sequenced in a study of Ad26.COV2.S vaccination and SARS-CoV-2 variants. TCRdb keeps only in-frame clones here, not all; method: immunoSEQ multiplex PCR. The table records around 94,000 clones, about 78% of them present only once. The starting material was peripheral blood, obtained after recovery from COVID-19. These receptors all come from a human donor who had recovered from COVID-19.

The rearrangement uses TRBV5-4 and TRBJ2-6, with D tentatively TRBD1 (6 bases). This CDR3 is 16 amino acids long. Germline CDR1 is SGHNT and CDR2 is YYREEE (reference sequence). The V gene lost 3 bases and the J gene lost 0 bases, with 10 bases spanning the gap. This CDR3 reads CASSWTAASGANVLTF. The CDR3 bases are TGTGCCAGCAGCTGGACAGCCGCCTCTGGGGCCAACGTCCTGACTTTC.

The chain joins TRBV13 to TRBJ1-1; D is unresolved. The V gene lost 2 bases and the J gene lost 8 bases, with 15 bases spanning the gap. Germline CDR1 reads PRHDT; CDR2 reads FYEKMQ (reference sequence). CDR3 length equals 14 residues. The DNA for the CDR3 is TGTGCCAGCAGCTTACCGCGGAGGCGACTAGAAGCTTTCTTT. Translating gives CASSLPRRRLEAFF.

The V and J genes are TRBV7-3 and TRBJ2-4; 9 nucleotides match TRBD1. CDR3 size: 14 residues. Germline V lookup: CDR1 SGHTA, CDR2 FQGTGA. The ends lost 0 bases at V and 6 bases at J; junction bases unmatched: 0. For the CDR3, the DNA is TGTGCCAGCAGCTTAACGGGACAGGGAAACATTCAGTACTTC. It encodes CASSLTGQGNIQYF.

This chain joins TRBV28 and TRBJ1-5; weak D call: TRBD1 (5 bases). Between the trimmed V and J ends, which lost 4 bases and 3 bases, there was a span of 13 bases. Looked up from germline, CDR1 is MDHEN and CDR2 is SYDVKM. The CDR3 is 15 residues long. In DNA, the CDR3 is TGTGCCAGCAGTTCCCTAACAGGAGACAATCAGCCCCAGCATTTT. Protein: CASSSLTGDNQPQHF.

This chain connects TRBV5-1 to TRBJ2-3, with D tentatively TRBD2 (5 bases). This CDR3 contains 14 residues. V was clipped by 0 bases and J by 2 bases, with 7 bases between them. Germline V lookup: CDR1 SGHRS, CDR2 YFSETQ. The CDR3: CASSLATNTDTQYF. The CDR3 region has the DNA TGCGCCAGCAGCTTGGCGACTAACACAGATACGCAGTATTTT.

The rearrangement links TRBV4-1 to TRBJ2-3; no clear D gene. The CDR3 runs 13 residues. Germline-derived CDR1 and CDR2 are MGHRA and YSYEKL. V lost 0 bases and J 5 bases, leaving 6 bases between the germline ends. The CDR3 spells CASSQESGDTQYF. The CDR3 DNA reads as TGCGCCAGCAGCCAAGAGAGTGGAGATACGCAGTATTTT.

This sequence joins TRBV3-1 (or the pseudogene TRBV3-2) and TRBJ1-6; 9 bases are shared with TRBD1. The ends lost 4 bases at V and 3 bases at J; junction bases unmatched: 4. Germline lookup yields CDR1 LGHDT and CDR2 YNNKEL (reference sequence). The CDR3 extends over 16 amino acids. CDR3 loop: CASSRDRGGYNSPLHF. The CDR3 DNA reads TGTGCCAGCAGCCGAGACAGGGGGGGCTATAATTCACCCCTCCACTTT.

The chain has TRBV6-1 and TRBJ1-2; 9 bases are a match to TRBD1. This CDR3 has 16 amino acids. The V gene end was trimmed by 2 bases and the J gene end by 7 bases; junction bases not matched to a gene: 11. The germline gives CDR1 MNHNS, CDR2 SASEGT. Here the CDR3 DNA reads TGTGCCAGCAGTGAATGGGGACAGGGTGTTCTAGCTGGCTACACCTTC. Translated: CASSEWGQGVLAGYTF.

The CDR3 DNA is TGTGCCAGCAGCTCCCAGGGAGATACGCAGTATTTT. Protein: CASSSQGDTQYF. The chain has TRBV7-3 and TRBJ2-3; TRBD1 might be the D (5 bases). Germline assignment: CDR1 SGHTA and CDR2 FQGTGA. Trimming removed 4 bases from V and 5 bases from J, with 7 bases in between. The CDR3 runs 12 residues.

The chain couples TRBV7-9 to TRBJ2-1; possible D gene TRBD2, 6 bases. The germline gives CDR1 SEHNR, CDR2 FQNEAQ (reference sequence). The CDR3 is made up of 16 amino acids. Between the trimmed V and J ends, which lost 1 base and 5 bases, there was a span of 15 bases. CDR3 DNA sequence: TGTGCCAGCAGCTTAGATCGGTCAAGGAGGGACAATGAGCAGTTCTTC. Amino acid sequence: CASSLDRSRRDNEQFF.

The chain links TRBV3-1 (or the pseudogene TRBV3-2) to TRBJ2-3; D may correspond to TRBD1 or TRBD2 (6 bases each). Germline V CDR1 and CDR2: LGHDT, YNNKEL (reference sequence). The V end lost 0 bases, the J end lost 14 bases, and 9 bases lay between the germline ends. The CDR3 is 11 residues long. CDR3 nucleotides: TGTGCCAGCAGCCAAGAAGGGGGGTGGTATTTT. Translation: CASSQEGGWYF.

V is TRBV6-1 and J is TRBJ1-5, with D unresolved. This CDR3 spans 13 amino acids. CDR1 is MNHNS and CDR2 is SASEGT in the germline V gene. V was pared by 2 bases and J by 6 bases, with 8 bases between. This CDR3 reads CASSEITSQPQHF. The CDR3 DNA reads as TGTGCCAGCAGTGAAATTACAAGTCAGCCCCAGCATTTT.

This sequence joins TRBV6-2 or TRBV6-3 and TRBJ1-1, with 7 bases lining up with TRBD1. The CDR3 loop spans 14 amino acids. CDR1 and CDR2 (germline): MNHEY, SVGEGT. The V and J ends lost 6 bases and 2 bases, in that order; junction bases with no gene match: 6. The CDR3 here is CASSHRDSNTEAFF. The DNA for the CDR3 is TGTGCCAGCAGCCACCGGGACAGTAACACTGAAGCTTTCTTT.

The rearrangement joins TRBV3-1 (or the pseudogene TRBV3-2) to TRBJ1-5, with D unresolved. This CDR3 comprises 15 residues. The V gene's germline CDR1 is LGHDT and CDR2 YNNKEL (reference sequence). V lost 1 base, J lost 3 bases, and 10 bases lay in between. The CDR3 protein is CASSQGLADNQPQHF. As DNA, the CDR3 is TGTGCCAGCAGCCAAGGCCTCGCGGACAATCAGCCCCAGCATTTT.

In its sample, this clone was seen once. J is TRBJ2-3 and V is TRBV24-1; 9 bases align to TRBD2. Trimming removed 2 bases from V and 2 bases from J; junction bases left unmatched: 4. The CDR3 contains 16 residues. Germline assignment: CDR1 KGHDR and CDR2 SFDVKD. The CDR3 reads CATSDSPSGVTDTQYF. The CDR3 DNA reads as TGTGCCACCAGTGATTCTCCTAGCGGGGTCACAGATACGCAGTATTTT.

This rearrangement joins TRBV5-4 to TRBJ2-5, with D perhaps matching TRBD1 (6 bases). In germline, CDR1 is SGHNT, CDR2 YYREEE (reference sequence). Trimming removed 1 base from V and 0 bases from J, with 13 bases in between. This CDR3 is 16 amino acids long. CDR3 amino acids: CASSLKGDMYQETQYF. The CDR3 nucleotides are TGTGCCAGCAGCTTGAAGGGGGATATGTACCAAGAGACCCAGTACTTC. The whole variable domain, filled in from reference TRBV5-4 and TRBJ2-5, reads ETGVTQSPTHLIKTRGQQVTLRCSSQSGHNTVSWYQQALGQGPQFIFQYYREEENGRGNFPPRFSGLQFPNYSSELNVNALELDDSALYLCASSLKGDMYQETQYFGPGTRLLVL.

The chain couples TRBV2 to TRBJ1-4; no definite D call. Germline V lookup: CDR1 SNHLY, CDR2 FYNNEI. The CDR3 length is 13 residues. V lost 4 bases and J lost 5, with 8 bases in between. As DNA, the CDR3 is TGTGCCAGCAGTGGAGAAAGAAATGAAAAACTGTTTTTT. Translation: CASSGERNEKLFF.

The CDR3 region is CASSPDRGNTEAFF. The CDR3 DNA reads TGTGCCAGCAGCCCGGACAGGGGTAACACTGAAGCTTTCTTT. The chain couples TRBV4-2 to TRBJ1-1; 9 nucleotides match TRBD1. CDR3 size: 14 residues. The junction had 2 bases not matched to a gene; V was cut back by 4 bases and J by 2 bases. Germline V CDR1 and CDR2: LGHNA, YNFKEQ.

As concerns this clone: The junction and the germline gene differ at one end; a read error may be behind it. The V gene is TRBV11-2, the J gene TRBJ2-7; TRBD2 is a possible D gene (7 bases). Germline V gene lookup returns CDR1 SGHAT and CDR2 FQNNGV. The CDR3 extends over 15 amino acids. The CDR3 sequence: CAGSLDGGPQYEQYF. The CDR3 DNA sequence: TGTGCCGGCAGCTTAGACGGGGGGCCTCAATACGAGCAGTACTTC.

The chain combines TRBV4-3 with TRBJ1-1; D ambiguous. Deletions cut 1 base from V and 4 bases from J, with 7 bases between. This CDR3 is 13 amino acids long. Germline V gene lookup returns CDR1 LGHNA and CDR2 YSLEER. The CDR3 nucleotides read TGCGCCAGCAGCCAAGTGAAGGGCACTGAAGCTTTCTTT. Protein: CASSQVKGTEAFF.

The J gene is TRBJ1-2, the V gene TRBV6-5; D is undetermined. This CDR3 is built from 15 residues. CDR1 and CDR2 from the germline V gene are MNHEY and SVGAGI. V lost 4 bases to trimming and J lost 4 bases, with 16 bases between them. The CDR3 region has the DNA TGTGCCAGCAGTTTCAACGGCAGGCCTAGCTATGGCTACACCTTC. This codes for CASSFNGRPSYGYTF.

The chain recombines TRBV4-2 with TRBJ1-1; TRBD1 might be the D (5 bases). The V gene lost 3 bases and the J gene lost 4 bases, with 12 bases spanning the gap. Per germline, CDR1 LGHNA and CDR2 YNFKEQ. The CDR3 contains 14 residues. For the CDR3, the DNA is TGTGCCAGCAGCCACATCGGACAAAGCACTGAAGCTTTCTTT. Its translation is CASSHIGQSTEAFF.

The rearrangement uses TRBV11-2 and TRBJ2-7; TRBD1 might be the D (6 bases). CDR3 length: 15 amino acids. Trimming took off 0 bases at V and 7 bases at J, with 16 bases between the two ends. The germline V gene encodes CDR1 SGHAT and CDR2 FQNNGV. CDR3 sequence (DNA): TGTGCCAGCAGCTTAGAATGGGACACCCTCGGGGAGCAGTACTTC. Translating gives CASSLEWDTLGEQYF.

The CDR3 reads CSASGTKQFF. As DNA, the CDR3 is TGCAGTGCTAGCGGGACGAAACAGTTCTTC. The chain recombines TRBV20-1 with TRBJ2-1; D might be TRBD1 or TRBD2, each matching 5 bases. The CDR3 is 10 amino acids. The ends were cut back, 3 bases at V and 13 bases at J, with 10 bases in the middle. Looked up from germline, CDR1 is DFQATT and CDR2 is SNEGSKA (reference sequence).

The V and J genes are TRBV5-4 and TRBJ1-1, with TRBD1 identical over 7 bases. CDR1 is SGHNT, CDR2 YYREEE, per germline (reference sequence). This CDR3 contains 13 residues. V lost 4 bases and J lost 6; bases outside the gene matches: 6. The CDR3 is CASSGQGVPEAFF. Here the CDR3 DNA reads TGTGCCAGCAGCGGCCAGGGGGTTCCTGAAGCTTTCTTT. The whole variable domain, filled in from reference TRBV5-4 and TRBJ1-1, reads ETGVTQSPTHLIKTRGQQVTLRCSSQSGHNTVSWYQQALGQGPQFIFQYYREEENGRGNFPPRFSGLQFPNYSSELNVNALELDDSALYLCASSGQGVPEAFFGQGTRLTVV.

This chain joins TRBV6-6 and TRBJ2-5; 8 bases match TRBD1. The germline V gene encodes CDR1 MNHNY and CDR2 SVGAGI (reference sequence). V shed 0 bases, J shed 5 bases, and the junction held 2 bases outside the gene matches. This CDR3 spans 14 amino acids. The CDR3 loop is CASSYSDRVETQYF. CDR3 nucleotides: TGTGCCAGCAGTTACTCGGACAGGGTTGAGACCCAGTACTTC.

V usage is TRBV5-1 and J usage is TRBJ2-7; D unclear. Germline values: CDR1 SGHRS, CDR2 YFSETQ. V lost 0 bases to trimming and J lost 3 bases, with 4 bases between them. The CDR3 length is 12 residues. As DNA, the CDR3 is TGCGCCAGCAGCTTGGAGGGCTACGAGCAGTACTTC. Its translation: CASSLEGYEQYF. The full variable domain, its missing parts supplied by reference TRBV5-1 and TRBJ2-7, is KAGVTQTPRYLIKTRGQQVTLSCSPISGHRSVSWYQQTPGQGLQFLFEYFSETQRNKGNFPGRFSGRQFSNSRSEMNVSTLELGDSALYLCASSLEGYEQYFGPGTRLTVT.

Worth noting for this clone: The sample contains more than one DNA sequence encoding this CDR3. The rearrangement joins TRBV12-3 or TRBV12-4 to TRBJ1-5; D is undetermined. This CDR3 contains 13 residues. V lost 5 bases, J lost 0 bases, and 5 bases lay in between. The CDR3 here is CASSLDSNQPQHF. The DNA for the CDR3 is TGTGCCAGCAGTCTCGATAGCAATCAGCCCCAGCATTTT.

The V and J genes are TRBV6-5 and TRBJ1-1, with 9 positions matching TRBD1. This CDR3 is built from 14 residues. V shed 6 bases, J shed 6 bases, and the junction held 8 bases outside the gene matches. Germline V gene lookup returns CDR1 MNHEY and CDR2 SVGAGI. CDR3 sequence: CASRPGTGSPEAFF. The CDR3 nucleotides are TGTGCCAGCAGACCCGGGACAGGGTCCCCTGAAGCTTTCTTT.

The V gene is TRBV7-2, the J gene TRBJ1-1; 7 nucleotides line up with TRBD1. Germline V gene sequence: CDR1 SGHTA, CDR2 FQGNSA. J gave up 0 bases and V 3 bases, and 4 bases lay outside the gene matches. The CDR3 spans 15 residues. In DNA form, the CDR3 reads TGTGCCAGCAGCTTTCTAGGACAGGTGAACACTGAAGCTTTCTTT. It codes for CASSFLGQVNTEAFF. Full variable domain (missing parts from reference TRBV7-2 and TRBJ1-1): GAGVSQSPSNKVTEKGKDVELRCDPISGHTALYWYRQSLGQGLEFLIYFQGNSAPDKSGLPSDRFSAERTGGSVSTLTIQRTQQEDSAVYLCASSFLGQVNTEAFFGQGTRLTVV.

The chain couples TRBV6-4 to TRBJ2-3; 7 bases are shared with TRBD2. V dropped 5 bases and J dropped 0; count of bases not matched to a gene: 5. This CDR3 has 15 amino acids. CDR1 is MRHNA and CDR2 is SNTAGT in the germline V gene. The CDR3 nucleotides read TGTGCCAGCAGTCAAGAGCGGGGTAGCACAGATACGCAGTATTTT. Protein product: CASSQERGSTDTQYF.